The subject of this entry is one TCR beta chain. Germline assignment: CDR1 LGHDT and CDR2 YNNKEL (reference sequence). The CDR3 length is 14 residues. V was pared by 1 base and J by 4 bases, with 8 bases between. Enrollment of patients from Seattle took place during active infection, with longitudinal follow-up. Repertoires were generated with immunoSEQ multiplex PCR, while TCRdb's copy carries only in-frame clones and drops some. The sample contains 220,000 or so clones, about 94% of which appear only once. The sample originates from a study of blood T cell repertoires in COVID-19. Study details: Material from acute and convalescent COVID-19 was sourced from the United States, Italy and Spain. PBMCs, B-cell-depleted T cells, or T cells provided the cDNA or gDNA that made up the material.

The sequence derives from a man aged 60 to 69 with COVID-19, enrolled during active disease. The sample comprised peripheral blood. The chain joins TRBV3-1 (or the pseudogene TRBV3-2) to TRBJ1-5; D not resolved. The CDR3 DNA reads TGTGCCAGCAGCCAAGCGGGGTATAATCAGCCCCAGCATTTT. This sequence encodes CASSQAGYNQPQHF.